The 9 T cell receptor beta chains given below trace back to one sample, sequenced in a study of T-cell memory formation after mild COVID-19 (dated by TCRdb to about 2021). Library generation was performed with 5' RACE. TCRdb records Illumina NovaSeq 6000 as the sequencer. In-frame beta chains were kept once TCRdb had trimmed the public reads at Q25 with fastp and called clones with MiXCR. Rows with a matching CDR3 protein are joined into one entry that keeps the most common DNA and genes. This sample holds a few hundred thousand distinct CDR3 sequences; roughly 15% were observed only once. 20% to 25% of the sample comes from the top ten. Sequencing was carried out using PBMCs or a T cell subset sorted from them (not recorded which). These receptors were obtained from a young man who had mild COVID-19 (a few samples of this study predate the infection). The sample titles of this study are shuffled in the database, so cell type and time point are left out; the donor was told from shared clones.

This clonotype was observed a few times. The genes are TRBV12-3 or TRBV12-4 and TRBJ1-5; D not certain. This CDR3 spans 13 amino acids. V gave up 3 bases and J gave up 7 bases, with 10 bases separating them. CDR3 loop: CASSLYVGQPQHF. The CDR3 bases are TGTGCCAGCAGTTTGTATGTGGGCCAGCCCCAGCATTTT.

This clonotype has a count of ten or more. The chain uses TRBV20-1 and TRBJ1-2, with a weak D call TRBD1 (5 bases). The V end was cut by 7 bases, the J end by 5 bases, with 11 bases between. The CDR3 has 11 amino acids. Per germline, CDR1 DFQATT and CDR2 SNEGSKA (reference sequence). The CDR3 is CSVVGGYGYTF. The CDR3 DNA reads TGCAGTGTGGTGGGGGGGTATGGCTACACCTTC.

This clonotype has more than one count but fewer than ten. The chain uses TRBV12-3 or TRBV12-4 and TRBJ1-1, with 8 bases matching TRBD1. This CDR3 contains 14 residues. J was trimmed by 4 bases and V by 5 bases; bases with no gene match: 6. The CDR3 DNA sequence: TGTGCCAGCAGTGCCGACAGGGGCCTCACTGAAGCTTTCTTT. It codes for CASSADRGLTEAFF.

This clonotype was picked up a small number of times. The chain carries TRBV3-1 and TRBJ2-2; D ambiguous. Trimming stripped 6 bases from V and 0 bases from J, with 8 bases between. The CDR3 runs to 14 residues. CDR1 and CDR2 from the germline V gene are LGHDT and YNNKEL (reference sequence). Written as DNA, the CDR3 is TGTGCCAGCAGTTGGGTGACGAACACCGGGGAGCTGTTTTTT. Translated: CASSWVTNTGELFF.

The gene calls are TRBV7-9 and TRBJ2-5; TRBD2 aligns across 8 bases. The J segment lost 2 bases and the V segment lost 4 bases, leaving 12 bases of the junction unmatched. Germline CDR1 reads SEHNR; CDR2 reads FQNEAQ (reference sequence). The CDR3 is made up of 17 amino acids. The CDR3 sequence is CASSSIPLTSAQETQYF. The CDR3 bases are TGTGCCAGCAGCTCTATCCCTTTGACTAGCGCACAAGAGACCCAGTACTTC.

The sample holds many counts of this clonotype. The V and J genes are TRBV6-5 and TRBJ2-3, with D maybe TRBD1 (6 bases). The CDR3 length is 14 residues. Germline V gene sequence: CDR1 MNHEY, CDR2 SVGAGI. Deletions cut 8 bases from V and 1 base from J, with 13 bases between. CDR3 coding DNA: TGTGCCAGCGCACGGCAGGGGCGCACAGATACGCAGTATTTT. This codes for CASARQGRTDTQYF.

The chain recombines TRBV5-1 with TRBJ1-1; no reliable D call. The CDR3 contains 15 residues. Germline V CDR1 and CDR2: SGHRS, YFSETQ. V was pared by 0 bases and J by 1 base, with 10 bases between. The chain's CDR3 is CASSLVWAGNTEAFF. CDR3 DNA: TGCGCCAGCAGCTTGGTTTGGGCAGGGAACACTGAAGCTTTCTTT.

The rearrangement links TRBV11-1 to TRBJ1-4, with D uncertain. The germline V gene encodes CDR1 SGHAT and CDR2 FQDESV (reference sequence). Between the trimmed V and J ends, which lost 4 bases and 4 bases, there was a span of 10 bases. The CDR3 covers 14 residues. This CDR3 reads CASSYGRVNEKLFF. CDR3 nucleotides: TGTGCCAGCAGCTACGGACGGGTTAATGAAAAACTGTTTTTT. Complete variable domain (other parts from reference TRBV11-1 and TRBJ1-4): EAEVAQSPRYKITEKSQAVAFWCDPISGHATLYWYRQILGQGPELLVQFQDESVVDDSQLPKDRFSAERLKGVDSTLKIQPAELGDSAMYLCASSYGRVNEKLFFGSGTQLSVL.

This clonotype was picked up a small number of times. The genes are TRBV20-1 and TRBJ1-1; D not certain. This CDR3 region has 12 residues. Looked up from germline, CDR1 is DFQATT and CDR2 is SNEGSKA (reference sequence). The germline V and J ends were trimmed by 4 bases and 4 bases, with 10 bases remaining between them. The CDR3 spells CSANRLSTEAFF. CDR3 nucleotides: TGCAGTGCTAACCGACTCAGCACTGAAGCTTTCTTT.